The entry that follows covers one TCR beta chain sequence. These data are taken from a study of blood T cell repertoires in COVID-19. Study-wide background: The analysed material was cDNA or gDNA that came from T cells, B-cell-depleted T cells, or PBMCs.

The germline CDR1 and CDR2 sequences are SGHRS and YFSETQ. Between the trimmed V and J ends, which lost 0 bases and 3 bases, there was a span of 8 bases. The CDR3 runs 14 residues. Per the study methods: Reference gene primer amplification gave nucleated cell count estimates. Produced via immunoSEQ multiplex PCR; TCRdb's table is partial and in-frame only. Clone size and V and J calls were adopted from that table, with D and trimming inferred from the DNA. The data contain 50,000 to 65,000 clones, around 93% of them singletons. The sample comprised peripheral blood. The rearrangement uses TRBV5-1 and TRBJ2-3; D might be TRBD1 (5 bases). The sequence was obtained from a man in his fifties with active COVID-19. The CDR3 protein is CASSLGRGTDTQYF. In DNA form, the CDR3 reads TGCGCCAGCAGCTTGGGTAGGGGTACAGATACGCAGTATTTT.